The 9 T cell receptor beta chains presented below share a single source sample, sequenced in a study of human T cells and chemical hapten exposure. MiXCR, applied by TCRdb to the RACE reads, yields one record per CDR3 protein. The sample lists 250,000 to 300,000 distinct CDR3 sequences, roughly 8% occurring once. Time point given: pre-sensitization, week 0. Treatment defined: therapeutic diphenylcyclopropenone sensitization with weekly scalp DPC. The material was whole blood, obtained in connection with sensitization to the hapten diphenylcyclopropenone (DPC). All receptors derive from a man between 18 and 35 years old with alopecia areata. Some clones in this sample may be carry-over from other donors' samples.

This clonotype was seen only a few times. V is TRBV7-6 and J is TRBJ1-6; 7 bases align to TRBD1. This CDR3 is 16 amino acids long. The V gene end was trimmed by 5 bases and the J gene end by 7 bases; junction bases not matched to a gene: 11. The germline CDR1 and CDR2 sequences are SGHVS and FNYEAQ. The CDR3 here is CASSQMPGTDNSPLHF. CDR3 DNA sequence: TGTGCCAGCAGCCAAATGCCTGGGACAGACAATTCACCCCTCCACTTT.

This clonotype was counted ten times or more. The chain recombines TRBV28 with TRBJ2-5, with a weak D call TRBD1 (6 bases). Germline CDR1 MDHEN, CDR2 SYDVKM. V was clipped by 6 bases and J by 5 bases, with 19 bases between them. CDR3 length: 15 residues. CDR3 coding DNA: TGTGCCAGCAGCCCTTCCCGGGACATACAGGAGACCCAGTACTTC. It codes for CASSPSRDIQETQYF.

This clonotype was seen a handful of times. The rearrangement links TRBV5-1 to TRBJ2-5; 12 nucleotides agree with TRBD2. CDR3 length: 16 residues. CDR1 SGHRS and CDR2 YFSETQ come from the germline V gene. Trimming at V came to 4 bases and at J to 1 base, leaving 5 bases not matched to a gene. The CDR3 reads CASSLTSGGRQETQYF. The CDR3 nucleotides read TGCGCCAGCAGCCTGACTAGCGGGGGCCGCCAAGAGACCCAGTACTTC.

This clonotype was recorded a few times. V is TRBV5-1 and J is TRBJ1-2, with 9 positions matching TRBD1. The CDR3 spans 13 residues. Germline loops: CDR1 SGHRS, CDR2 YFSETQ. V was clipped by 6 bases and J by 6 bases; unmatched bases: 6. Here the CDR3 reads CASTPGQGNGYTF. The CDR3 bases are TGCGCCAGCACCCCGGGACAGGGAAATGGCTACACCTTC. The full variable domain, completed using reference TRBV5-1 and TRBJ1-2, is KAGVTQTPRYLIKTRGQQVTLSCSPISGHRSVSWYQQTPGQGLQFLFEYFSETQRNKGNFPGRFSGRQFSNSRSEMNVSTLELGDSALYLCASTPGQGNGYTFGSGTRLTVV.

The J gene is TRBJ1-2, the V gene TRBV7-3; D call uncertain. With 5 bases removed from V and 1 base from J, the gap between germline ends came to 11 bases. The V gene's germline CDR1 is SGHTA and CDR2 FQGTGA. The length of the CDR3 is 14 residues. The CDR3: CASSTDRSNYGYTF. The CDR3 bases are TGTGCCAGCAGCACCGATAGAAGTAACTATGGCTACACCTTC.

The chain couples TRBV6-2 or TRBV6-3 to TRBJ2-4; D not certain. Trimming left V 3 bases short and J 6 bases short, with 6 bases between. CDR1 is MNHEY and CDR2 is SVGEGT in the germline V gene. The CDR3 consists of 12 residues. The CDR3 DNA sequence: TGTGCCAGCAGTTATCGGGTAAACATTCAGTACTTC. Its translation is CASSYRVNIQYF.

The chain couples TRBV4-1 to TRBJ1-2; weak D call: TRBD1 (5 bases). With 5 bases removed from V and 0 bases from J, the gap between germline ends came to 19 bases. Germline CDR1 and CDR2: MGHRA and YSYEKL. This CDR3 contains 17 residues. For the CDR3, the DNA is TGCGCCAGCAGCACTCGGACATCGGCCCTAGCTAACTATGGCTACACCTTC. It is translated as CASSTRTSALANYGYTF.

This clonotype was recorded at least ten times. The chain joins TRBV12-3 or TRBV12-4 to TRBJ1-2; D call uncertain. This CDR3 comprises 14 residues. V lost 7 bases, J lost 2 bases, and 14 bases lay in between. CDR3 DNA: TGTGCCAGCATGTCCCCAGGTGCGAACTATGGCTACACCTTC. The encoded protein is CASMSPGANYGYTF.

This clonotype has only a few counts. This sequence joins TRBV28 and TRBJ2-1, with TRBD2 matching 8 bases. Germline V gene data show CDR1 as MDHEN and CDR2 as SYDVKM. The CDR3 sequence is 15 residues long. The trim removed 1 base at V and 5 bases at J, leaving 4 bases unmatched. The CDR3 reads CASSLSGGAHNEQFF. Written as DNA, the CDR3 is TGTGCCAGCAGTTTATCGGGGGGGGCGCACAATGAGCAGTTCTTC.